The 20 T cell receptor beta chains below all came from one sample that was sequenced in a study of early T cells in non-severe SARS-CoV-2 infection. TCRdb ran MiXCR on the 5' RACE reads and lists one entry per CDR3 protein. The table lists some 80,000 distinct CDR3 sequences, over 4% of them singletons, with around 7.8% in the top ten. This specimen was whole blood, taken at baseline. The receptor source for this set is an adult who was a healthcare worker with PCR-confirmed SARS-CoV-2 infection or an uninfected control (not recorded which).

This clonotype has ten or more counts. The chain's CDR3 is CASSLRGARSSLSGANVLTF. The DNA of the CDR3 is TGTGCCAGTAGCCTCCGGGGGGCTAGGAGTTCACTCTCTGGGGCCAACGTCCTGACTTTC. J is TRBJ2-6 and V is TRBV19, with TRBD2 as a possible D gene (7 bases). This CDR3 contains 20 residues. V lost 6 bases and J lost 0, with 24 bases in between. The germline V gene encodes CDR1 LNHDA and CDR2 SQIVND (reference sequence).

The chain uses TRBV30 and TRBJ1-3; no firm D call. V shed 0 bases and J shed 0 bases, with 9 bases lying between them. Germline values: CDR1 GTSNPN, CDR2 SVGIG (reference sequence). CDR3 length equals 15 residues. In nucleotides, the CDR3 is TGTGCCTGGAGTGTAAAGGGTAGCTCTGGAAACACCATATATTTT. It codes for CAWSVKGSSGNTIYF.

At least ten counts were recorded for this clonotype. The rearrangement uses TRBV28 and TRBJ1-5; no clear D. V gave up 2 bases and J gave up 7 bases, with 15 bases separating them. Germline values: CDR1 MDHEN, CDR2 SYDVKM. The CDR3 loop spans 15 amino acids. The chain's CDR3 is CASSLAGRLLQPQHF. CDR3 bases: TGTGCCAGCAGTTTAGCCGGTCGCCTGCTGCAGCCCCAGCATTTT.

Only a few counts were recorded for this clonotype. The J gene is TRBJ2-7, the V gene TRBV6-1; a weak D match, TRBD2 (6 bases). Trimming shortened V by 1 base and J by 2 bases, and 9 bases separated the two germline ends. The CDR3 is 14 amino acids. Germline lookup yields CDR1 MNHNS and CDR2 SASEGT. CDR3: CASSEGSGTYEQYF. As DNA, the CDR3 is TGTGCCAGCAGTGAAGGTAGCGGCACCTACGAGCAGTACTTC.

This clonotype was recorded many times. The CDR3 region is CSVGGRREIDNEQFF. In DNA, the CDR3 is TGCAGTGTGGGGGGACGGCGGGAGATAGACAATGAGCAGTTCTTC. The chain carries TRBV20-1 and TRBJ2-1, with 7 bases that match TRBD2. Germline lookup yields CDR1 DFQATT and CDR2 SNEGSKA (reference sequence). The V gene end was trimmed by 7 bases and the J gene end by 5 bases; junction bases not matched to a gene: 14. The length of the CDR3 is 15 residues.

This clonotype was seen many times. The chain carries TRBV10-2 and TRBJ1-6; D gene uncertain. The CDR3 is made up of 14 amino acids. V was trimmed by 5 bases and J by 6 bases, leaving 11 bases between them. Per the germline V gene, CDR1 is WSHSY and CDR2 is SAAADI. This CDR3 is CASSPAGGNSPLHF. The DNA of the CDR3 is TGCGCCAGCAGTCCAGCCGGAGGTAATTCACCCCTCCACTTT.

The table lists this clonotype with many counts. CDR3 nucleotide sequence: TGTGCCAGCAGTTTCGGGGACAGGGTCTATGGCTACACCTTC. Translated, it gives CASSFGDRVYGYTF. The chain carries TRBV12-3 or TRBV12-4 and TRBJ1-2; 9 bases agree with TRBD1. Trimming removed 3 bases from V and 4 bases from J; junction bases left unmatched: 3. The CDR3 runs 14 residues.

This clonotype appeared many times. The V and J genes are TRBV28 and TRBJ2-7; D is perhaps TRBD1 or TRBD2 (5 bases each). Germline values: CDR1 MDHEN, CDR2 SYDVKM. V was clipped by 6 bases and J by 3 bases, with 12 bases between them. The length of the CDR3 is 13 residues. The CDR3 nucleotides are TGTGCCAGCAGCACGGGGCCCGTCTACGAGCAGTACTTC. Encoded protein: CASSTGPVYEQYF.

This clonotype was picked up many times. This chain uses TRBV18 with TRBJ2-1; 10 bases align to TRBD1. The trim removed 0 bases at V and 10 bases at J, leaving 6 bases unmatched. CDR3 size: 15 residues. Germline V CDR1 and CDR2: KGHSH, LQKENI. For the CDR3, the DNA is TGTGCCAGCTCACCACCCGGACAGGGGGTCAGGGAGCAGTTCTTC. Protein sequence: CASSPPGQGVREQFF.

This clonotype was seen a few times. The rearrangement uses TRBV5-1 and TRBJ2-1; TRBD2 agrees at 8 bases. This CDR3 spans 18 amino acids. J gave up 0 bases and V 1 base, and 9 bases lay outside the gene matches. Germline CDR1 SGHRS, CDR2 YFSETQ. CDR3 sequence: CASSLLLAEGRSYNEQFF. The CDR3 nucleotides are TGCGCCAGCAGCTTGTTACTAGCGGAAGGTCGCTCCTACAATGAGCAGTTCTTC.

The sample holds many counts of this clonotype. The chain is built from TRBV5-6 and TRBJ2-5; no definite D call. The germline gives CDR1 SGHDT, CDR2 YYEEEE. The CDR3 runs to 13 residues. Trimming removed 2 bases at V and 3 bases at J, with 8 bases between. Here the CDR3 DNA reads TGTGCCAGCAGCTTAATCCAGAAAGAGACCCAGTACTTC. This codes for CASSLIQKETQYF.

At least ten counts were recorded for this clonotype. V gene TRBV7-6 combines with J gene TRBJ2-2; D gene uncertain. Germline V lookup: CDR1 SGHVS, CDR2 FNYEAQ. The CDR3 totals 12 residues. Trimming took off 5 bases at V and 5 bases at J, with 6 bases between the two ends. Here the CDR3 reads CASSTSTGELFF. CDR3 DNA: TGTGCCAGCAGCACAAGTACCGGGGAGCTGTTTTTT.

The CDR3 region is CASSLANLGYTQYF. CDR3 coding DNA: TGTGCCAGCAGTCTAGCGAACTTGGGGTATACGCAGTATTTT. This sequence joins TRBV27 and TRBJ2-3; a weak D match, TRBD2 (6 bases). This CDR3 has 14 amino acids. V lost 5 bases and J lost 7, with 16 bases in between. Germline CDR1 MNHEY, CDR2 SMNVEV (reference sequence).

The table lists this clonotype with many counts. The genes are TRBV7-3 and TRBJ2-2; 9 bases agree with TRBD2. CDR1 is SGHTA, CDR2 FQGTGA, per germline. The CDR3 totals 16 residues. The V and J ends lost 5 bases and 2 bases, in that order; junction bases with no gene match: 6. CDR3: CASSLRTSVNTGELFF. The CDR3 DNA reads TGTGCCAGCAGCCTACGGACTAGCGTTAACACCGGGGAGCTGTTTTTT.

In its sample, this clonotype was seen many times. The chain recombines TRBV19 with TRBJ1-6; no reliable D call. CDR1 and CDR2 (germline): LNHDA, SQIVND (reference sequence). This CDR3 comprises 13 residues. V lost 2 bases and J 10 bases, leaving 9 bases between the germline ends. The CDR3 region is CASSIKGGSPLHF. CDR3 nucleotide sequence: TGTGCCAGTAGTATAAAAGGAGGATCACCCCTCCACTTT.

This clonotype was recorded many times. This chain joins TRBV29-1 and TRBJ2-1; weak D call: TRBD2 (5 bases). The CDR3 spans 13 residues. Germline V gives CDR1 SQVTM, CDR2 ANQGSEA. Between the trimmed V and J ends, which lost 5 bases and 7 bases, there was a span of 15 bases. The CDR3 protein is CSVYNRGSNEQFF. The DNA for the CDR3 is TGCAGCGTTTATAACCGCGGGTCTAATGAGCAGTTCTTC.

This clonotype turned up a few times. V gene TRBV3-1 combines with J gene TRBJ2-7; the match to TRBD2 covers 8 bases. The CDR3 totals 15 residues. V lost 4 bases, J lost 0 bases, and 5 bases stayed unmatched. From germline, CDR1 is LGHDT and CDR2 YNNKEL (reference sequence). CDR3 nucleotide sequence: TGTGCCAGCAGCCTTTCCAGCGGGAGCTCCTACGAGCAGTACTTC. This translates into CASSLSSGSSYEQYF.

DNA of the CDR3: TGTGCCAGCAGCGTAGGCAGTCCGGTTATCTCCATCTACGAGCAGTACTTC. Amino acid sequence: CASSVGSPVISIYEQYF. The chain is built from TRBV9 and TRBJ2-7; D not resolved. Germline V gene sequence: CDR1 SGDLS, CDR2 YYNGEE. V was clipped by 0 bases and J by 3 bases, with 19 bases between them. CDR3 length: 17 residues.

This clonotype was found many times. The chain joins TRBV28 to TRBJ2-4; the match to TRBD1 covers 8 bases. CDR1 MDHEN and CDR2 SYDVKM come from the germline V gene. The J segment lost 9 bases and the V segment lost 5 bases, leaving 9 bases of the junction unmatched. This CDR3 spans 14 amino acids. CDR3 DNA sequence: TGTGCCAGCAGTCTTGTCAGGGGGCAATCCATTCAGTACTTC. Translating gives CASSLVRGQSIQYF.

This clonotype was detected many times. The chain recombines TRBV6-1 with TRBJ1-5, with a tentative D call TRBD1 (5 bases). In germline, CDR1 is MNHNS, CDR2 SASEGT. This CDR3 comprises 15 residues. Trimming pared 0 bases from V and 1 base from J, leaving 7 bases between. CDR3: CASSEAGGSNQPQHF. The CDR3 nucleotides read TGTGCCAGCAGTGAAGCTGGGGGAAGCAATCAGCCCCAGCATTTT.